The T cell receptor (beta chain) described here comes from a study of monozygotic twins with inflammatory bowel disease. Germline V gene data show CDR1 as MGHRA and CDR2 as YSYEKL. This CDR3 comprises 18 residues. On this clonotype itself: Its specificity is unknown.

Overall study findings and caveats: IBD patients shared fewer clonotypes with others than healthy twins, especially with disease activity. Variability in patient repertoires may have come partly from differing immunosuppressive treatments.

Template switching incorporated UMIs with a 6-nucleotide sample barcode. Following a re-call of the 5' RACE reads, TCRdb has one entry per CDR3 protein and lacks DNA. This sample's table has more than 300,000 distinct CDR3 sequences. The material sequenced was blood. The TCR was taken from a human donor with ulcerative colitis or Crohn's disease, or a healthy co-twin of an affected twin (not recorded which). This chain connects TRBV4-1 to TRBJ1-2. CDR3 residues: CASSQGLDRARINYGYTF.